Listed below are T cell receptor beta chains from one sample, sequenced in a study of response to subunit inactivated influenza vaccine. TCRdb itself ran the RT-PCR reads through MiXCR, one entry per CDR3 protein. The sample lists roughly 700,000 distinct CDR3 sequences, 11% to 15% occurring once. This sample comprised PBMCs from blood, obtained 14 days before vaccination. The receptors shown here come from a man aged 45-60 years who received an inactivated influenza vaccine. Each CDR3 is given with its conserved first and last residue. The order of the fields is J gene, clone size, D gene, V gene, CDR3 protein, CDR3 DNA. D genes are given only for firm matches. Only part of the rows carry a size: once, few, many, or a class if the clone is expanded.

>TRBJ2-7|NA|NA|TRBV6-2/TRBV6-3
CASSGVGGRYEQYF
TGTGCCAGCAGTGGGGTTGGAGGTCGCTACGAGCAGTACTTC
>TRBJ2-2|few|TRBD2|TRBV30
CAWSFGLAGAAGELFF
TGTGCCTGGAGCTTCGGACTAGCGGGGGCGGCCGGGGAGCTGTTTTTT
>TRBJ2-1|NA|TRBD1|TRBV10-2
CAISGQGDHNEQFF
TGCGCCATCAGTGGACAGGGGGACCACAATGAGCAGTTCTTC
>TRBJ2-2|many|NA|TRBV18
CASPTANTGELFF
TGTGCCAGCCCGACGGCTAACACCGGGGAGCTGTTTTTT
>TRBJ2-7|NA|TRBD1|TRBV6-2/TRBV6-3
CASSSTGSVSYEQYF
TGTGCCAGCAGTTCGACAGGGTCGGTTTCCTACGAGCAGTACTTC
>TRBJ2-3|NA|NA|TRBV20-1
CSARDLQRRGTDTQYF
TGCAGTGCTAGAGATCTTCAGCGGCGCGGGACAGATACGCAGTATTTT
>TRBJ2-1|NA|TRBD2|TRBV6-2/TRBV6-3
CASSSPLAGGSYNEQFF
TGTGCCAGCAGTTCGCCACTAGCGGGGGGATCCTACAATGAGCAGTTCTTC
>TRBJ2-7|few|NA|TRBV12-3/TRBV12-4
CASSFLSGGGYEQYF
TGTGCCAGCAGTTTCCTTTCAGGGGGAGGGTACGAGCAGTACTTC
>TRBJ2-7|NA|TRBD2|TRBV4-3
CASSQLLAGGVHEQYF
TGCGCCAGCAGCCAACTACTAGCGGGAGGAGTACACGAGCAGTACTTC
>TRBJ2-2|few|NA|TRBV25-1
CASSESLLGGGTGELFF
TGTGCCAGCAGTGAATCCCTTCTCGGGGGCGGAACCGGGGAGCTGTTTTTT
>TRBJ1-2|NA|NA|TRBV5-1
CASSLDQAAGYTF
TGCGCCAGCAGCTTGGACCAGGCCGCTGGCTACACCTTC
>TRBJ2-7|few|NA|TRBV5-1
CASSLRQSPEHLTAAYEQYF
TGCGCCAGCAGCCTTCGACAGTCACCGGAACACCTTACCGCCGCGTACGAGCAGTACTTC
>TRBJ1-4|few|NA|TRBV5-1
CASSQTGMNEKLFF
TGCGCCAGCAGCCAAACAGGAATGAATGAAAAACTGTTTTTT
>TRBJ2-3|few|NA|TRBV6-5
CASSYSGRGPDTQYF
TGTGCCAGCAGTTACTCGGGCAGGGGCCCAGATACGCAGTATTTT
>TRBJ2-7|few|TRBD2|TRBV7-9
CASSSFGRASFEQYF
TGTGCCAGCAGCTCGTTCGGGAGGGCCTCTTTCGAGCAGTACTTC
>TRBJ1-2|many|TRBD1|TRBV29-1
CSVQGGGYGYTF
TGCAGCGTTCAGGGGGGTGGCTATGGCTACACCTTC
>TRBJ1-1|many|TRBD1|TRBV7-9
CASSYRDRGQNEAFF
TGTGCCAGCAGCTACCGGGACAGGGGGCAGAATGAAGCTTTCTTT
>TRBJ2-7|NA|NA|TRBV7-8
CASSSGNFRGVHEQYF
TGTGCCAGCAGCTCCGGGAATTTCAGGGGAGTTCACGAGCAGTACTTC
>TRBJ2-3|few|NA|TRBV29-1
CSVDEGTEDTQYF
TGCAGCGTTGATGAAGGGACGGAAGATACGCAGTATTTT
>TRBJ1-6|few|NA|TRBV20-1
CSAEQTANSPLHF
TGCAGTGCCGAGCAGACTGCTAATTCACCCCTCCACTTT
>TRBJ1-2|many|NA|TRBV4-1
CASRPSALNYGYTF
TGCGCCAGCAGACCGTCCGCCCTCAACTATGGCTACACCTTC
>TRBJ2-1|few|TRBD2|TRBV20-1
CSAPGRLAGGGEQFF
TGCAGTGCCCCAGGTCGGCTAGCGGGAGGCGGTGAGCAGTTCTTC
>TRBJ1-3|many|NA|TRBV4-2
CASSQESQGSGNTIYF
TGTGCCAGCAGCCAAGAGTCCCAGGGCTCTGGAAACACCATATATTTT
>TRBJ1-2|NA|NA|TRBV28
CASRRGGYTF
TGTGCCAGCAGGAGAGGCGGCTACACCTTC
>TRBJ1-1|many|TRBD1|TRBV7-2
CASSPRQGVNTEAFF
TGTGCCAGCAGCCCGCGACAGGGCGTGAACACTGAAGCTTTCTTT
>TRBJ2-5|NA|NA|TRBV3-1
CASSQGWDGEETQYF
TGTGCCAGCAGCCAAGGCTGGGACGGCGAAGAGACCCAGTACTTC
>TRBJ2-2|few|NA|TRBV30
CAWSVQLSGELFF
TGTGCCTGGAGTGTACAGCTGTCCGGGGAGCTGTTTTTT